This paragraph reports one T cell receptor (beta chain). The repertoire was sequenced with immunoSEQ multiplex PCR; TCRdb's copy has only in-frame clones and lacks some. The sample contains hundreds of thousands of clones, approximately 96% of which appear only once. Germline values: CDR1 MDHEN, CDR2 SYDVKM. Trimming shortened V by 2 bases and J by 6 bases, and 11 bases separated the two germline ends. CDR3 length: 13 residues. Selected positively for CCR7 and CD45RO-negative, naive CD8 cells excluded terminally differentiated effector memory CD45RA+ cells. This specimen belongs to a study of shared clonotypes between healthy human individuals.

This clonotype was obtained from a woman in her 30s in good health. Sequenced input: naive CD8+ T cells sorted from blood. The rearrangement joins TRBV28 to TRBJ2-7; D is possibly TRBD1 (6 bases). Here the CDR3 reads CASSLRARGEQYF. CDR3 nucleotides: TGTGCCAGCAGTTTACGTGCCAGGGGCGAGCAGTACTTC.